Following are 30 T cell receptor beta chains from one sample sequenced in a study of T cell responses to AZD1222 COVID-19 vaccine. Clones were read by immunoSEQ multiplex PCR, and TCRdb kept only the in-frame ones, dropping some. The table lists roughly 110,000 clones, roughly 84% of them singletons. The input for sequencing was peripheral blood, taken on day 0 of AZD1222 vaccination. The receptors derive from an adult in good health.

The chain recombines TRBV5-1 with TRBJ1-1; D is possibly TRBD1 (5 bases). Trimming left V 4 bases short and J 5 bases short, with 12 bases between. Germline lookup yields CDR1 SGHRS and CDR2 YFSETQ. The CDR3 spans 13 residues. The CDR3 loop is CASSPHGGTEAFF. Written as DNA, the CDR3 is TGCGCCAGCAGCCCCCATGGGGGGACTGAAGCTTTCTTT.

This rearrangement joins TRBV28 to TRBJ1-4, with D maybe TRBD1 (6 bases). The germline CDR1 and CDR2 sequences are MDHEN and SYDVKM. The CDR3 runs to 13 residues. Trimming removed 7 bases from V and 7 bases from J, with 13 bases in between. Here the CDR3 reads CASMGGDGEKLFF. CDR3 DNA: TGTGCCAGCATGGGGGGCGACGGTGAAAAACTGTTTTTT.

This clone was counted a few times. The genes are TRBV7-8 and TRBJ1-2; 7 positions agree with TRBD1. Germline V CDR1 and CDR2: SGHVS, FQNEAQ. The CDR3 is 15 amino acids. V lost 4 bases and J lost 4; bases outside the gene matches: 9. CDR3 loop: CASSSTGELSYGYTF. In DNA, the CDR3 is TGTGCCAGCAGCTCCACAGGGGAGCTGTCCTATGGCTACACCTTC.

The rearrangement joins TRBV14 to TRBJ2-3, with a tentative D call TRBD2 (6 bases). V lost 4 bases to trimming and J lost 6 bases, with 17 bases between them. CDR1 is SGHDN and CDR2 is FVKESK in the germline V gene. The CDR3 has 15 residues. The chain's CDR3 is CASSPVGSLGDTQYF. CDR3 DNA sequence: TGTGCCAGCAGCCCCGTCGGGAGTCTGGGGGATACGCAGTATTTT.

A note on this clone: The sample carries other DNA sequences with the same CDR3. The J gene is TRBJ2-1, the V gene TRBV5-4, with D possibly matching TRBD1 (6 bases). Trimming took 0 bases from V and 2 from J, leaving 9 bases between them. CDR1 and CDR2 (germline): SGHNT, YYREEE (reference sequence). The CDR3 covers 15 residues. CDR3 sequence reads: CASSLAQGPYNEQFF. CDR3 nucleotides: TGTGCCAGCAGCTTGGCACAGGGTCCCTACAATGAGCAGTTCTTC.

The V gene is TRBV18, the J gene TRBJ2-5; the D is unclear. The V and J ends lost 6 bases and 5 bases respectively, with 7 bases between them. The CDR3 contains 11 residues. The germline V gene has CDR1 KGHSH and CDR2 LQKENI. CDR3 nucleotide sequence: TGTGCCAGCTCGCTCTGGGAGACCCAGTACTTC. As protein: CASSLWETQYF.

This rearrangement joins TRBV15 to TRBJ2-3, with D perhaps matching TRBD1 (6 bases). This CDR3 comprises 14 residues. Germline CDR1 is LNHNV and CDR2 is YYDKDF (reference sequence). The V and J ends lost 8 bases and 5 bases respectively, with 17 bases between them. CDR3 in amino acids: CATGKPGAGDTQYF. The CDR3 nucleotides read TGTGCCACCGGCAAGCCAGGGGCTGGAGATACGCAGTATTTT.

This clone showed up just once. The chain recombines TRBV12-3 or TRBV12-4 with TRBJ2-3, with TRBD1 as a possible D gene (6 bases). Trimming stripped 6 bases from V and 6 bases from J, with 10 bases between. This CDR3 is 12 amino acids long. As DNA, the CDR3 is TGTGCCAGCAGCCGACAGGCGGATACGCAGTATTTT. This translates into CASSRQADTQYF.

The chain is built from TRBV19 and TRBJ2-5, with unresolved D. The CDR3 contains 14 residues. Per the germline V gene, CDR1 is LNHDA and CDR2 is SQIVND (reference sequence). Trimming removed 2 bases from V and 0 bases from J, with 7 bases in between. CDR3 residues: CASSIQRYQETQYF. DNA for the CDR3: TGTGCCAGTAGTATACAAAGGTACCAAGAGACCCAGTACTTC.

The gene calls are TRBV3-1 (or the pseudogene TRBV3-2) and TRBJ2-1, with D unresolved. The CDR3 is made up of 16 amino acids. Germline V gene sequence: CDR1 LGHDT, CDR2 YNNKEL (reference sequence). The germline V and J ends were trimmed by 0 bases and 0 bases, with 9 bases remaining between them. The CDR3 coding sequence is TGTGCCAGCAGCCAAGATTTGGGGTTCTCCTACAATGAGCAGTTCTTC. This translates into CASSQDLGFSYNEQFF.

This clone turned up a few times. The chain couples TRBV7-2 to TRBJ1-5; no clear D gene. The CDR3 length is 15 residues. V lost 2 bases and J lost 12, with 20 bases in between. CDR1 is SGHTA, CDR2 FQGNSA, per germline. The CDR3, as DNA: TGTGCCAGCAGCTTACAGGAGTCAGGCGGGCATTACCAGCATTTT. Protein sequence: CASSLQESGGHYQHF.

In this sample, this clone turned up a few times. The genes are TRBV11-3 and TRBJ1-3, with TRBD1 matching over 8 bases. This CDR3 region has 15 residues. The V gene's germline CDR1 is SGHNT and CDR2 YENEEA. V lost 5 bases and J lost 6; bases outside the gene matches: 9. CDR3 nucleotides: TGTGCCAGCAGCGGACGGACAGGGACTAAAAACACCATATATTTT. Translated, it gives CASSGRTGTKNTIYF.

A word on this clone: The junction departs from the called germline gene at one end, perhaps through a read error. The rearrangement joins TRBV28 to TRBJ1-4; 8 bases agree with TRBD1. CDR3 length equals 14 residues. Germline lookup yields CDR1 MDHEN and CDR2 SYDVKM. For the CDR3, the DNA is TGTGCCAGCAGGCCAGGGGGCGCTAAGGAAAAACTGTTTTTT. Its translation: CASRPGGAKEKLFF.

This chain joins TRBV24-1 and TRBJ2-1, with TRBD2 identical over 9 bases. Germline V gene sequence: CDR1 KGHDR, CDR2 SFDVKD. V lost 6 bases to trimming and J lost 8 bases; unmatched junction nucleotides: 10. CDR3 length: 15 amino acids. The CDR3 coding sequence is TGTGCCACCAGTAGACTGGCGGGAGGGCCCGATGAGCAGTTCTTC. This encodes CATSRLAGGPDEQFF.

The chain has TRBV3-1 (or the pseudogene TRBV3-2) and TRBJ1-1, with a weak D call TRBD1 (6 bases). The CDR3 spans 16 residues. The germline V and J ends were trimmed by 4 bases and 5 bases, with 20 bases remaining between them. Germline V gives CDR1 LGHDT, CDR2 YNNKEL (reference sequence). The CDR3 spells CASSPSLTGINTEAFF. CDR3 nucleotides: TGTGCCAGCAGCCCTTCCCTGACAGGAATTAATACTGAAGCTTTCTTT.

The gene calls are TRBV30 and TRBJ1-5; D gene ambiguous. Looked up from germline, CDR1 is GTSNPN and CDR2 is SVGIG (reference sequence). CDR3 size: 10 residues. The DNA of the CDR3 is TGTATAACCCCCCCTCAGCCCCAGCATTTT. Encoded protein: CITPPQPQHF.

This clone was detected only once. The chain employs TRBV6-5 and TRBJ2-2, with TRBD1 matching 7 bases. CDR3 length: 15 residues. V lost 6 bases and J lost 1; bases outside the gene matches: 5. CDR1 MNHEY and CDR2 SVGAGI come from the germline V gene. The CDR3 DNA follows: TGTGCCAGCAGGCGCCGGGACAGGAACACCGGGGAGCTGTTTTTT. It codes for CASRRRDRNTGELFF.

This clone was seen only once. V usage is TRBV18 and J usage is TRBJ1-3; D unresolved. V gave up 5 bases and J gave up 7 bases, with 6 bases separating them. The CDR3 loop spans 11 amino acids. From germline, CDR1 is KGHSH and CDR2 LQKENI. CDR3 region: CASSRDNTIYF. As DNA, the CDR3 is TGTGCCAGCTCAAGAGACAACACCATATATTTT.

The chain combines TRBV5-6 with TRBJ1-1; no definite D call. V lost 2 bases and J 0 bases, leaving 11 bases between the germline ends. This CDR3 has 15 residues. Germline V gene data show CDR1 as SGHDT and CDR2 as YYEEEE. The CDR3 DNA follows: TGTGCCAGCAGCTTTAGGATAGCTCTGAACACTGAAGCTTTCTTT. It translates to CASSFRIALNTEAFF.

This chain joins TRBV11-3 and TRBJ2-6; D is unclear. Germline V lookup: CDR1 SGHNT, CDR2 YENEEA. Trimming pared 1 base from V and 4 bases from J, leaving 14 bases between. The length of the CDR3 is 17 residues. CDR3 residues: CASSLGSSVSGANVLTF. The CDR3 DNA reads TGTGCCAGCAGCTTAGGGTCGTCAGTTTCCGGGGCCAACGTCCTGACTTTC.

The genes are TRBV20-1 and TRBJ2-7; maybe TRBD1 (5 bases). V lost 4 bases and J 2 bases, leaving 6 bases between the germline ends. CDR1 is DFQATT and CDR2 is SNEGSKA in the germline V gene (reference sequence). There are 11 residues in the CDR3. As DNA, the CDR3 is TGCAGTGCTACAGGGACCTACGAGCAGTACTTC. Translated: CSATGTYEQYF.

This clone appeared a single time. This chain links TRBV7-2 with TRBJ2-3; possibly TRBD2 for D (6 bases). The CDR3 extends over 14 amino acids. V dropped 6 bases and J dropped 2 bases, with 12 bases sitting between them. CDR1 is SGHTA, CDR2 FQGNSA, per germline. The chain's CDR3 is CASSFSGFTDTQYF. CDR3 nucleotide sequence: TGTGCCAGCAGTTTTAGCGGTTTCACAGATACGCAGTATTTT. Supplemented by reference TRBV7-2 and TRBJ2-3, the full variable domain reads GAGVSQSPSNKVTEKGKDVELRCDPISGHTALYWYRQSLGQGLEFLIYFQGNSAPDKSGLPSDRFSAERTGGSVSTLTIQRTQQEDSAVYLCASSFSGFTDTQYFGPGTRLTVL.

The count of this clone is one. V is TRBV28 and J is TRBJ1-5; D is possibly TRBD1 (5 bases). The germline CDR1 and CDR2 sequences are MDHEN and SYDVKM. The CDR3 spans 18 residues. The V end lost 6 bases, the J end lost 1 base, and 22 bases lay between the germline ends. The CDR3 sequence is CASRSNTGLAYSNQPQHF. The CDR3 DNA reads TGTGCCAGCAGATCTAATACGGGACTCGCCTACAGCAATCAGCCCCAGCATTTT. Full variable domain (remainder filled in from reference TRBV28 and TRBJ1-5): DVKVTQSSRYLVKRTGEKVFLECVQDMDHENMFWYRQDPGLGLRLIYFSYDVKMKEKGDIPEGYSVSREKKERFSLILESASTNQTSMYLCASRSNTGLAYSNQPQHFGDGTRLSIL.

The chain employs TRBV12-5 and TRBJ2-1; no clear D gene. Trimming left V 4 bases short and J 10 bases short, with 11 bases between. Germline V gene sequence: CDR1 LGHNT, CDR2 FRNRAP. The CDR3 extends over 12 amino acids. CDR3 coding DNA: TGTGCTAGTGGTTCGTTCTCGAGGGAGCAGTTCTTC. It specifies CASGSFSREQFF. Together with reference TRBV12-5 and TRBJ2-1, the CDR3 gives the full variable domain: DARVTQTPRHKVTEMGQEVTMRCQPILGHNTVFWYRQTMMQGLELLAYFRNRAPLDDSGMPKDRFSAEMPDATLATLKIQPSEPRDSAVYFCASGSFSREQFFGPGTRLTVL.

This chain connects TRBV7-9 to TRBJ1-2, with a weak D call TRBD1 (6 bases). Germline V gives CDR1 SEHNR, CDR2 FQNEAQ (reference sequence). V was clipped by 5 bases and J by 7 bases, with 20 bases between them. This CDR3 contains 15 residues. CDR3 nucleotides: TGTGCCAGCAGCGCCTACAGGGCGAGTGTAGGTGGCTACACCTTC. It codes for CASSAYRASVGGYTF.

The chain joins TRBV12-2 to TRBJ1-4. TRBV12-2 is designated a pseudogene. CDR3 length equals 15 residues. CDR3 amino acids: CASRSSQRGDEKLFF. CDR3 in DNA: TGTGCAAGTCGCTCCTCACAGAGAGGGGATGAAAAACTGTTTTTT.

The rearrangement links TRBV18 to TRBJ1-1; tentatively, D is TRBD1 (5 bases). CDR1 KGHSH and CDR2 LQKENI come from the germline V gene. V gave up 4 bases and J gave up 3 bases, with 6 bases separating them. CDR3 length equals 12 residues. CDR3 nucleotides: TGTGCCAGCTCACAGGGGTACACTGAAGCTTTCTTT. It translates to CASSQGYTEAFF.

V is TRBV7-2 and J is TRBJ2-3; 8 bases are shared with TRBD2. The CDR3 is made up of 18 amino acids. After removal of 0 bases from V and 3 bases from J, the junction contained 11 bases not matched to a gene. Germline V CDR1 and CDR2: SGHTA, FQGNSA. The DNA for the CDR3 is TGTGCCAGCAGCTTAGCGACTAGCGCCCGTCCCCGTACAGATACGCAGTATTTT. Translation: CASSLATSARPRTDTQYF.

CDR3 in DNA: TGCGCCAGCAGCTTGGAAGGGGGCGCTGCCCCGCGCGAGCAGTACTTC. This gives the protein CASSLEGGAAPREQYF. The chain links TRBV5-1 to TRBJ2-7; 7 bases are a match to TRBD1. V shed 0 bases and J 6 bases; nucleotides not matched to a gene: 12. Germline V gives CDR1 SGHRS, CDR2 YFSETQ. The CDR3 spans 16 residues.

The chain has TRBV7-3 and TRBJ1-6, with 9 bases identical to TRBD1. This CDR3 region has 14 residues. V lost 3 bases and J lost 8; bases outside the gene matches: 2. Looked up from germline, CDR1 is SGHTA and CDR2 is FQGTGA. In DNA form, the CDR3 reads TGTGCCAGCAGCTTGACAGGGGGTGATTCACCCCTCCACTTT. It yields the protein CASSLTGGDSPLHF.